The 19 T cell receptor beta chains reported below all come from one sample, sequenced in a study of TET2 disruption in CD19-targeted CAR T cells. Noted treatment: autologous CTL019 cells: CD19 CAR with 4-1BB and CD3 zeta domains. For these receptors, no antigen is known. Here immunoSEQ multiplex PCR was the method, and the copy in TCRdb shows in-frame clones only, minus some. This sample's table has roughly 26,000 clones. Material: CD8- CAR+ T cells sorted from cultured blood T cells, obtained for CD19 CAR T cell therapy. Subset in this sample: CD8-negative CAR-positive T cells from the infusion product. These receptors all stem from a man in his sixties or seventies with chronic lymphocytic leukemia.

Points on this clone: The CDR3 end falls 3 residues outside the read, so it is completed with the germline J gene. This chain joins TRBV5-5 and TRBJ1-6; TRBD1 is a possible D gene (5 bases). Germline V gene sequence: CDR1 SGHKS, CDR2 YYEKEE (reference sequence). V lost 5 bases, J lost 8 bases, and 17 bases lay in between. This CDR3 has 15 residues. CDR3 DNA, as far as it was read: TGTGCCAGCAGACCCAACGACAGACACCATTCACCC. It yields the protein CASRPNDRHHSP. The complete CDR3 reads CASRPNDRHHSPLHF.

As for this clone: A junction boundary mismatches the germline segment, possibly from a read error. The CDR3 extends 3 residues past the end of the read, so its final part is completed from the germline J gene. The same CDR3 is also encoded by other DNA sequences in this sample. This chain joins TRBV10-2 and TRBJ1-3; 7 bases line up with TRBD1. Looked up from germline, CDR1 is WSHSY and CDR2 is SAAADI. The CDR3 is 13 amino acids. The chain's CDR3 is CASLGTEGNTIYF. CDR3 DNA (partial): TGCGCCAGCCTCGGGACAGAAGGAAACACT.

In the case of this clone: The read ends 3 residues early relative to the CDR3; the germline J gene fills the gap. This chain connects TRBV7-8 to TRBJ1-2; 8 nucleotides line up with TRBD1. CDR3 size: 14 residues. With 5 bases clipped from V and 7 bases from J, the junction kept 9 bases outside the gene matches. Germline lookup yields CDR1 SGHVS and CDR2 FQNEAQ. CDR3 protein: CASSVGTGGVGYTF. Partial CDR3 DNA: TGTGCCAGCAGCGTAGGAACAGGGGGTGTTGGC.

A word on this clone: Relative to the germline gene, one junction end is altered; a read error may explain this. The read comes to an end 3 residues before the CDR3 does, leaving the germline J gene to fill in the end. Other DNA sequences within the sample encode an identical CDR3. The chain uses TRBV5-4 and TRBJ1-3; D possibly corresponds to TRBD1 (6 bases). The germline V gene encodes CDR1 SGHNT and CDR2 YYREEE (reference sequence). This CDR3 is 15 amino acids long. The sequenced CDR3 bases are TGTGCCAGCAGCTTGCCCGGGACAACTGGAAACACT. Translating it yields CASSLPGTTGNT. In full, the CDR3 reads CASSLPGTTGNTIYF.

Turning to this clone: The read gets to within 3 residues of the CDR3 end, and the germline J gene fills in the rest. This chain connects TRBV5-6 to TRBJ1-1; TRBD1 is a possible D gene (6 bases). V lost 4 bases and J 1 base, leaving 14 bases between the germline ends. The length of the CDR3 is 15 residues. The V gene's germline CDR1 is SGHDT and CDR2 YYEEEE. The sequenced CDR3 bases are TGTGCCAGCAGCAATTCAGGGGCTTCGAACACTGAA. Its translation is CASSNSGASNTE. The entire CDR3 reads CASSNSGASNTEAFF.

Note on this clone: The read ends 3 residues shy of where the CDR3 ends; the end is completed using the germline J gene. The chain uses TRBV19 and TRBJ1-6; 9 bases align to TRBD1. J lost 7 bases, V lost 5 bases, and 6 bases had no gene match. Germline values: CDR1 LNHDA, CDR2 SQIVND (reference sequence). The CDR3 runs to 15 residues. The CDR3 here is CASSSTGTGNSPLHF. The covered CDR3 bases are TGTGCCAGTAGTTCCACCGGGACAGGGAATTCACCC. The full variable domain, in which reference TRBV19 and TRBJ1-6 provide the parts outside the CDR3, is DGGITQSPKYLFRKEGQNVTLSCEQNLNHDAMYWYRQDPGQGLRLIYYSQIVNDFQKGDIAEGYSVSREKKESFPLTVTSAQKNPTAFYLCASSSTGTGNSPLHFGNGTRLTVT.

With regard to this clone: The read finishes 3 residues shy of the CDR3 end, and the germline J gene is used to complete it. The rearrangement joins TRBV7-9 to TRBJ2-4, with D possibly being TRBD1 (7 bases). CDR3 length: 15 amino acids. Germline assignment: CDR1 SEHNR and CDR2 FQNEAQ (reference sequence). The CDR3 loop is CASSSPQGGFYGQYF. CDR3 bases read: TGTGCCAGCAGCTCCCCGCAGGGGGGATTCTATGGT.

Of note for this clone: The read ends 3 residues before the CDR3 terminus; that terminus is restored from the germline J gene. The chain uses TRBV19 and TRBJ2-4; 8 bases map to TRBD1. This CDR3 is 14 amino acids long. Germline lookup yields CDR1 LNHDA and CDR2 SQIVND (reference sequence). Losses at the gene ends were 4 bases for V and 4 bases for J; bases not matched to a gene: 3. This CDR3 reads CASSTRDRKNIQYF. Partial CDR3 DNA: TGTGCCAGTAGTACTCGGGACAGGAAAAACATT.

Comment on this clone: The CDR3 is cut off 3 residues early in the read; its end comes from the germline J gene. The gene calls are TRBV7-9 and TRBJ2-4; 7 positions agree with TRBD1. Germline loops: CDR1 SEHNR, CDR2 FQNEAQ (reference sequence). This CDR3 spans 14 amino acids. The CDR3 protein is CASSSQGGQQPQYF. The part of the CDR3 DNA that was read is TGTGCCAGCAGCTCCCAAGGGGGCCAACAGCCT.

CDR3 DNA, as far as it was read: TGTGCCAGCTGCCGAGCCGGGGATCAGCCC. Translated, it gives CASCRAGDQP. The full CDR3 reads CASCRAGDQPQHF. This chain joins TRBV7-9 and TRBJ1-5; D remains ambiguous. The CDR3 is cut off 3 residues early in the read; its end comes from the germline J gene. There are 13 residues in the CDR3. Germline V lookup: CDR1 SEHNR, CDR2 FQNEAQ (reference sequence). V was shortened by 8 bases and J by 5 bases, with 13 bases between the two germline ends.

With respect to this clone: The read is 3 residues too short to cover the CDR3 end, so that end is filled in from the germline J gene. The chain joins TRBV19 to TRBJ1-2; tentatively, D is TRBD1 (6 bases). The V end lost 6 bases, the J end lost 5 bases, and 13 bases lay between the germline ends. This CDR3 is 13 amino acids long. The germline gives CDR1 LNHDA, CDR2 SQIVND (reference sequence). CDR3 sequence reads: CASSPGQRYGYTF. The sequenced CDR3 bases are TGTGCCAGTAGCCCCGGACAGAGGTATGGC.

On this clone itself: The CDR3 end is not reached by the read, which stops 3 residues before it; the germline J gene fills it in. The V gene is TRBV19, the J gene TRBJ2-2, with 10 bases aligning to TRBD1. The J segment lost 4 bases and the V segment lost 3 bases, leaving 5 bases of the junction unmatched. This CDR3 spans 16 amino acids. Germline CDR1 LNHDA, CDR2 SQIVND (reference sequence). CDR3: CASSMGQGKGTGELFF. CDR3 DNA (partial): TGTGCCAGTAGTATGGGACAGGGGAAAGGCACCGGGGAG.

A remark on this clone: Read sequence stops 3 residues before the CDR3 end, and the germline J gene provides the missing end. The chain is built from TRBV12-3 or TRBV12-4 and TRBJ1-2; tentative D call: TRBD1 (6 bases). The CDR3 length is 13 residues. V was pared by 8 bases and J by 3 bases, with 13 bases between. The chain's CDR3 is CASGRQADYGYTF. The part of the CDR3 DNA that was read is TGTGCCAGCGGGCGACAGGCGGACTATGGC.

In regard to this clone: The read stops 3 residues short of the end of the CDR3; the missing end is completed from the germline J gene. The V gene is TRBV28, the J gene TRBJ1-1; a possible D gene is TRBD1 (5 bases). Germline CDR1 reads MDHEN; CDR2 reads SYDVKM. V dropped 5 bases and J dropped 6 bases, with 19 bases sitting between them. The CDR3 length is 15 residues. Incomplete CDR3 DNA: TGTGCCAGCAGTCCCACAGGAAGGGATATCGCTGAA. It codes for CASSPTGRDIAE. The entire CDR3 protein reads CASSPTGRDIAEAFF.

About this clone: The CDR3 end falls 3 residues outside the read, so it is completed with the germline J gene. V usage is TRBV20-1 and J usage is TRBJ2-5; D gene unclear. The CDR3 length is 12 residues. V gave up 5 bases and J gave up 1 base, with 8 bases separating them. Germline V gene sequence: CDR1 DFQATT, CDR2 SNEGSKA (reference sequence). The CDR3 DNA, read in part, is TGCAGTGCTTGGCCGCTCCAAGAGACC. As protein: CSAWPLQET. The whole CDR3 protein reads CSAWPLQETQYF.

A word on this clone: The read stops 3 residues short of the end of the CDR3; the missing end is completed from the germline J gene. V and J are TRBV19 and TRBJ1-2; 11 bases fit TRBD1. The germline CDR1 and CDR2 sequences are LNHDA and SQIVND (reference sequence). V gave up 5 bases and J gave up 6 bases; unmatched junction bases: 11. CDR3 length equals 16 residues. Incomplete CDR3 DNA: TGTGCCAGTAGTTCCGGAACCGGGACAGGGGGTAATGGC. Translation gives CASSSGTGTGGNG. The whole CDR3 is CASSSGTGTGGNGYTF.

In the case of this clone: The read ends 3 residues before the CDR3 terminus; that terminus is restored from the germline J gene. The chain combines TRBV7-9 with TRBJ1-1; maybe TRBD1 (6 bases). V shed 1 base and J shed 4 bases, with 13 bases lying between them. The CDR3 loop spans 15 amino acids. CDR1 and CDR2 from the germline V gene are SEHNR and FQNEAQ (reference sequence). The CDR3 loop is CASSLDPGVSTEAFF. The sequenced CDR3 bases are TGTGCCAGCAGCTTAGATCCAGGGGTGAGCACTGAA.

On this clone itself: The read ends 3 residues shy of where the CDR3 ends; the end is completed using the germline J gene. The gene calls are TRBV20-1 and TRBJ1-4; TRBD1 is a possible D gene (5 bases). The V and J ends lost 3 bases and 0 bases respectively, with 11 bases between them. The CDR3 consists of 15 residues. Germline CDR1 is DFQATT and CDR2 is SNEGSKA (reference sequence). The part of the CDR3 DNA that was read is TGCAGTGCTAGCGTCAGGGTTGCAACTAATGAAAAA. Residues: CSASVRVATNEK. The whole CDR3 protein reads CSASVRVATNEKLFF.

In regard to this clone: A junction end diverges from the germline sequence, so it may reflect a read error. Sequencing ends 3 residues short of the CDR3 end; the germline J gene provides the rest. V is TRBV11-2 and J is TRBJ1-4, with TRBD1 matching 7 bases. The CDR3 totals 15 residues. CDR1 and CDR2 (germline): SGHAT, FQNNGV. The DNA read from the CDR3 is TGTGTCAGCAGCCTCAACAGGGGAGGAGATGAAAAA. Amino acid sequence: CVSSLNRGGDEK. The CDR3 reads in full as CVSSLNRGGDEKLFF.